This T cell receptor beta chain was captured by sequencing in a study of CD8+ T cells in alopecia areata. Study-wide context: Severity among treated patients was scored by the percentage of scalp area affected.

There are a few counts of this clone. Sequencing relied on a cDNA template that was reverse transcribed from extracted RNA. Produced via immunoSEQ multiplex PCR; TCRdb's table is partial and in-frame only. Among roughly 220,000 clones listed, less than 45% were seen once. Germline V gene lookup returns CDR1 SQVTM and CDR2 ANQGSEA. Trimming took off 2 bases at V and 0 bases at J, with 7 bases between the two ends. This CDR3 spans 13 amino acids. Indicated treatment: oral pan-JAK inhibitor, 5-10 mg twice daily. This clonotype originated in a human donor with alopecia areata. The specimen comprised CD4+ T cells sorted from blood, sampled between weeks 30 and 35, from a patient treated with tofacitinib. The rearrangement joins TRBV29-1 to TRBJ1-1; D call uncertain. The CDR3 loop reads CSVERILNTEAFF. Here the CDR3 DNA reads TGCAGCGTTGAAAGGATTTTGAACACTGAAGCTTTCTTT.